The rows below give T cell receptor beta chains drawn from one sample of a study of cytomegalovirus exposure and HLA in healthy donors. Measured with immunoSEQ multiplex PCR; TCRdb has only the in-frame clones, and not every one. The sample records 150,000 to 200,000 clones, about 84% being singletons. Sequenced: PBMCs. These receptors came from a man in his fifties in good health and CMV-seropositive. Each CDR3 is given with its conserved first and last residue. Fields, in order: V gene, clone size, J gene, D gene, CDR3 protein, CDR3 DNA. D genes are given only for firm matches. Where a row states a size, it is once, few, many or the class of an expanded clone; other rows omit it.

TRBV28	-	TRBJ2-1	-	CASTLSGSGYNEQFF	TGTGCCAGCACCCTCTCCGGGAGCGGGTACAATGAGCAGTTCTTC
TRBV4-3	-	TRBJ1-2	-	CASSQVLAGRGYTF	TGCGCCAGCAGCCAAGTGTTGGCGGGGCGGGGCTACACCTTC
TRBV29-1	-	TRBJ2-5	-	CSVELLFIKTQYF	TGCAGCGTTGAACTACTTTTCATAAAGACCCAGTACTTC
TRBV18	-	TRBJ2-5	-	CASSPSAPVGTQYF	TGTGCCAGCTCACCATCTGCGCCGGTCGGGACCCAGTACTTC
TRBV11-2	few	TRBJ1-2	TRBD1	CASSVTGTDSYGYTF	TGTGCCAGCAGCGTCACCGGGACAGACTCTTATGGCTACACCTTC
TRBV4-2	-	TRBJ2-1	TRBD2	CASSLPSGGNNEQFF	TGTGCCAGCAGCCTTCCTAGCGGTGGCAACAATGAGCAGTTCTTC
TRBV5-1	-	TRBJ2-5	-	CASSLEGAKETQYF	TGCGCCAGCAGCTTGGAAGGGGCCAAAGAGACCCAGTACTTC
TRBV9	-	TRBJ2-2	-	CASSAPLQDSDPHTGELFF	TGTGCCAGCAGCGCCCCCTTACAGGACAGCGACCCTCACACCGGGGAGCTGTTTTTT
TRBV11-2	once	TRBJ2-7	-	CASSFNSYEQYF	TGTGCCAGCAGCTTCAACAGCTACGAGCAGTACTTC
TRBV28	-	TRBJ1-2	TRBD1	CASSSGQGIYGYTF	TGTGCCAGCAGCTCGGGACAGGGGATATATGGCTACACCTTC
TRBV4-1	-	TRBJ2-7	TRBD2	CASSQEGFAAGAYEQYF	TGCGCCAGCAGCCAAGAGGGCTTTGCGGCGGGAGCCTACGAGCAGTACTTC
TRBV9	few	TRBJ1-5	TRBD1	CASSAGTGNQPQHF	TGTGCCAGCAGCGCCGGGACAGGGAATCAGCCCCAGCATTTT
TRBV11-2	-	TRBJ2-5	TRBD1	CASSPKGGQGIGETQYF	TGTGCCAGCAGCCCTAAGGGTGGACAGGGGATCGGAGAGACCCAGTACTTC
TRBV7-8	-	TRBJ2-1	TRBD2	CASSLALRASGYNEQFF	TGTGCCAGCAGCTTAGCGTTGAGGGCTAGCGGTTACAATGAGCAGTTCTTC
TRBV19	-	TRBJ2-7	-	CASSPYYATYEQYF	TGTGCCAGCTCCCCGTACTATGCCACCTACGAGCAGTACTTC
TRBV28	-	TRBJ1-4	TRBD1	CASLSPGTDLYPFF	TGTGCCAGCCTTTCTCCCGGGACAGATCTTTACCCGTTTTTT
TRBV5-5	few	TRBJ2-7	TRBD2	CASSIPGLASYEQYF	TGTGCCAGCAGCATACCGGGACTAGCTTCCTACGAGCAGTACTTC
TRBV2	-	TRBJ2-1	-	CTSKVDSPGEQFF	TGTACCAGCAAGGTAGACTCCCCGGGTGAGCAGTTCTTC
TRBV5-4	-	TRBJ1-1	-	CASSNTVNTEAFF	TGTGCCAGCAGCAACACAGTGAACACTGAAGCTTTCTTT
TRBV27	-	TRBJ2-1	TRBD2	CASSGAGGTHGEQFF	TGTGCCAGCAGTGGCGCGGGGGGCACCCATGGTGAGCAGTTCTTC
TRBV5-1	-	TRBJ2-1	TRBD2	CASRGRGGVEQFF	TGCGCCAGCAGAGGACGGGGGGGCGTTGAGCAGTTCTTC
TRBV28	-	TRBJ1-4	TRBD1	CASSFAGQGNEKLFF	TGTGCCAGCAGCTTCGCGGGACAGGGTAATGAAAAACTGTTTTTT
TRBV6-6	-	TRBJ2-3	-	CASSYGASTDTQYF	TGTGCCAGCAGTTACGGGGCCAGTACAGATACGCAGTATTTT
TRBV7-8	-	TRBJ1-6	-	CASSLEPLTSYNSPLHF	TGTGCCAGCAGCTTAGAACCACTCACCTCCTATAATTCACCCCTCCACTTT
TRBV28	-	TRBJ2-5	TRBD2	CASSLYGTRGETQYF	TGTGCCAGCAGTCTATATGGGACTAGGGGAGAGACCCAGTACTTC
TRBV4-1	-	TRBJ1-1	TRBD1	CASRGGQSSSEAFF	TGCGCCAGCAGGGGGGGACAGTCTAGTTCTGAAGCTTTCTTT
TRBV7-2	-	TRBJ2-7	TRBD1	CASSFVGTASYEQYF	TGTGCCAGCAGCTTTGTCGGGACAGCGTCCTACGAGCAGTACTTC
TRBV30	few	TRBJ1-5	-	CAWSGAPSMPQHF	TGTGCCTGGAGTGGGGCCCCTTCCATGCCCCAGCATTTT
TRBV6-5	few	TRBJ1-1	TRBD1	CASSGQGWTEAFF	TGTGCCAGCAGTGGACAGGGTTGGACTGAAGCTTTCTTT